This T cell receptor beta chain was identified in a study of T cell repertoires in cytomegalovirus infection. TCRdb fed the reads into MiXCR, producing one record per CDR3 protein. This table has about 700,000 distinct CDR3 sequences, around 31% appearing once. V was cut by 0 bases and J by 6 bases, with 9 bases left in between. In germline, CDR1 is SGHVS, CDR2 FQNEAQ. The CDR3 is 13 residues long. This clonotype has just a few counts. Its antigen is as yet unknown. The chain uses TRBV7-8 and TRBJ2-7, with a weak D call TRBD2 (5 bases). The TCR sequence derives from a human donor in good health (CMV status not recorded). Some clones in this sample may be carry-over from other donors' samples. The specimen was cultured PBMCs, collected from culture after CMV antigen stimulation. As DNA, the CDR3 is TGTGCCAGCAGCTTAGCGATAGCGTCCGAGCAGTACTTC. It codes for CASSLAIASEQYF.